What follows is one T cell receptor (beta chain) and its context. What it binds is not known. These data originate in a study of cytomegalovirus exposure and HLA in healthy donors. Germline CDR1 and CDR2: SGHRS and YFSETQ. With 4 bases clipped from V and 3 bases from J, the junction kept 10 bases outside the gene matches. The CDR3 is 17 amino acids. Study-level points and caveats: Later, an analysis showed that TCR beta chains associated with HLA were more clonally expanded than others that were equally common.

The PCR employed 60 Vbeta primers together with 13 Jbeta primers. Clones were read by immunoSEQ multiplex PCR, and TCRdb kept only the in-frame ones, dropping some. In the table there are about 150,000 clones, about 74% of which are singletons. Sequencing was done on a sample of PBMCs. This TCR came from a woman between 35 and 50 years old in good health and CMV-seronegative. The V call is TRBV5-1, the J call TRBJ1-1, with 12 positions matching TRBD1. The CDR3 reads CASSLRGQGAYDTEAFF. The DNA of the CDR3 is TGCGCCAGCAGCCTCCGGGGACAGGGGGCGTATGACACTGAAGCTTTCTTT.